This TCR beta chain emerged from a study of T cells in localized non-small cell lung cancer. Study conclusions and caveats: Turning up in adjacent lung were a median around 60 of the top 100 tumor clones. Higher T cell density in the blood was associated with longer overall survival, whereas higher adjacent-lung clonality associated with shorter survival.

Trimming pared 7 bases from V and 4 bases from J, leaving 8 bases between. The CDR3 is made up of 12 amino acids. The germline CDR1 and CDR2 sequences are SNHLY and FYNNEI. The data were produced by immunoSEQ multiplex PCR, yet TCRdb's version contains in-frame clones alone and is incomplete. This table has 30,000 to 40,000 clones, about four fifths appearing once. This clone counts as medium-sized (0.01 to 0.1%). Its antigen is not known. The sequences come from peripheral blood, collected before any cancer treatment. This receptor was obtained from a male donor at least 60 years old with stage III squamous cell lung carcinoma. V gene TRBV2 combines with J gene TRBJ1-5; D call uncertain. The CDR3 reads CASNGENQPQHF. For the CDR3, the DNA is TGTGCCAGCAACGGGGAAAATCAGCCCCAGCATTTT.